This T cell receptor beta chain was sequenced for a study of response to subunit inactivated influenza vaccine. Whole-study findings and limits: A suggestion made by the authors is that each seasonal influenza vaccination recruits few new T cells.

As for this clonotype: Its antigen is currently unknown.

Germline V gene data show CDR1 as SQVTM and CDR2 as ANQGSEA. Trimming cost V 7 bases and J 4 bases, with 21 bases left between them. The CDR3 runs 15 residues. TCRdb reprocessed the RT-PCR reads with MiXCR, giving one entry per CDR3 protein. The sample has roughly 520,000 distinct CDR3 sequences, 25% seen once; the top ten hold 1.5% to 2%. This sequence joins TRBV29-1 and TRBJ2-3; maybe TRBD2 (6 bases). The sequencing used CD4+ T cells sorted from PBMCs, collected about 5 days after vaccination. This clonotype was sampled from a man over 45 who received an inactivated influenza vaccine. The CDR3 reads CSAYPRRAEADTQYF. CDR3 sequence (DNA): TGCAGCGCCTACCCAAGGAGGGCTGAAGCAGATACGCAGTATTTT.